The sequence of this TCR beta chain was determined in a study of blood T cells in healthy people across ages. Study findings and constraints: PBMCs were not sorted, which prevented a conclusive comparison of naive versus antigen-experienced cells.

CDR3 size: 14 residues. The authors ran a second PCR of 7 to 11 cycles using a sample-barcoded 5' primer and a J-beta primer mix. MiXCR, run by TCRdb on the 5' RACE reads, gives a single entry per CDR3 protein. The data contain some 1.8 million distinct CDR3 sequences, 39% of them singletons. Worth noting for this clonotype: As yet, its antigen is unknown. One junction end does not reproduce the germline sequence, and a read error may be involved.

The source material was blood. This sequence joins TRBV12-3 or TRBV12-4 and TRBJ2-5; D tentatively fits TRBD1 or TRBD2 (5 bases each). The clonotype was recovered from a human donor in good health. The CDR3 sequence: CASSAWGTQEAQYF. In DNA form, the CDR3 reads TGTGCCAGCAGCGCTTGGGGGACCCAAGAGGCCCAGTACTTC.